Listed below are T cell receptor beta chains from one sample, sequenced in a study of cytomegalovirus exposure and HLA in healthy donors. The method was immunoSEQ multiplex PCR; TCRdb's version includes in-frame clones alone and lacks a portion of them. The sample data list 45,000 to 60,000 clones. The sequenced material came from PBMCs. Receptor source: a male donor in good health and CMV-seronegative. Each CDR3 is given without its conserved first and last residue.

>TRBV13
ASSAGDSDTDTQY
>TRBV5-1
ASSSGYGGEGEAF
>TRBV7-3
ASSLIDRGKQH
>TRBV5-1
ASSLVPGNYGYT
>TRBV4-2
ASSQEAGGPYEQY
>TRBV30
AWSVRRARAPLH
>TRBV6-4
ASSDSSGGANEQF
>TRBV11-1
ASSSGLAGAFEQF
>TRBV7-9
ASSPLGLAGVPYNEQF
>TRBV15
ATSPRARDRGTGELF
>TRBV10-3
ASNSWNTEAF
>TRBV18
ASSPDRDQPQH
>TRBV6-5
ASSRGPLPNEKLF
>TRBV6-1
ASSTLRDYEQY
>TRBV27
ASSRAGSSYEQY
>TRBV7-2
ASSLPPAGGIYGYT
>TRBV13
ASSLSGWAEAF
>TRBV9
ASSVGAEGGETQY
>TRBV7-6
ASSIPGLEETQY
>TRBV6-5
ASGGQINTEAF
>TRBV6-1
ASSEESVGQGPPVKG
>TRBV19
ASSFRRTGTEAF
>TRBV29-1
SLGQGAWISQETQY
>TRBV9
ASSPGTSVHEQY
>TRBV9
ASSVAWTVNTGELF
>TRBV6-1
ASSGRQGRVWNEQF
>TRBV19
ATSFSGGALSSYNEQF
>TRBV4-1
ASSQAGTGNFGYT
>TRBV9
ASSVGSGYDLQETQY
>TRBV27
ASSFTQGGQPQH
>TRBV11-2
ASKKFPGGPYEQY
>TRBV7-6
ASSPDTFATNEKLF
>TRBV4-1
ASSQSGTGRLEQY
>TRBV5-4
ASSLPGTGDSEQY
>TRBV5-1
ASSLELAGNEQF
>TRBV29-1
SDANRSANYGYT
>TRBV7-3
ASRADRGLTGELF
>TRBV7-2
ASSLPRTGATEAF
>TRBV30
AWSVLAADTQY